The rows below give T cell receptor beta chains drawn from one sample of a study of blood T cell repertoires in COVID-19. The data were produced by immunoSEQ multiplex PCR, yet TCRdb's version contains in-frame clones alone and is incomplete. The data contain about 130,000 clones, about nine tenths of them seen just once; the ten biggest clones take up under 13%. Source material: peripheral blood. These receptors were taken from a man aged 45-65 years with acute or convalescent COVID-19. Each CDR3 is given without its conserved first and last residue. Each record gives: J gene, V gene, D gene, clone size, CDR3 protein. D genes are given only for firm matches. Size tells how often a clone was seen (once, few, many) or the class of an expanded clone, and some rows leave it out.

>TRBJ2-2|TRBV2|-|-
ASIAEFTGELF
>TRBJ2-5|TRBV27|TRBD1|-
ASSLGQGGETQY
>TRBJ1-1|TRBV27|-|-
ASSLGGAEAF
>TRBJ1-6|TRBV18|-|-
ASSPMREGYGSPLH
>TRBJ2-2|TRBV5-4|TRBD2|-
ALGLAGGRGELF
>TRBJ1-2|TRBV14|-|-
ASSPQDLNYGYT
>TRBJ1-2|TRBV19|TRBD1|-
ASSGTGPIYGYT
>TRBJ2-7|TRBV21-1|-|once
ASSAWCRTLVYEQY
>TRBJ2-1|TRBV4-1|-|-
ASSRLDNEQF
>TRBJ1-1|TRBV4-1|-|-
ASSHGKGRTVGDTEAF
>TRBJ2-2|TRBV9|-|-
ASSVGQDGMGELF
>TRBJ1-2|TRBV7-2|-|-
ASSPWGGKDGYT
>TRBJ2-1|TRBV6-5|TRBD1|-
ASIRDRSYNEQF
>TRBJ2-7|TRBV27|TRBD2|-
ASSPAVVAGELYEQY
>TRBJ1-1|TRBV19|TRBD1|-
ASRKDRDAEAF
>TRBJ1-6|TRBV28|TRBD1|-
ASSLGGTGGYSPLH
>TRBJ2-3|TRBV7-9|TRBD2|-
ASSHSLGLVADTQY
>TRBJ1-5|TRBV7-9|-|-
ASSYISNQPQH